The 5 T cell receptor beta chains given below trace back to one sample, sequenced in a study of CD8 T cells in ankylosing spondylitis (dated by TCRdb to 2016 to 2017). Library prep was done by 5' RACE. For sequencing, an Illumina HiSeq 2500 was employed. TCRdb's own reprocessing of the public reads used fastp at Q25 and MiXCR and kept productive beta chains. All rows with the same CDR3 protein become a single entry with the most common DNA and genes. The sample table records around 890,000 distinct CDR3 sequences; roughly 12% of these occur just once. In total, the top ten clones hold around 0.51% of the sample. No antigens are known for them. Points the paper makes about the study in general: A TCR beta motif of about 8 highly homologous amino acid variants appeared characteristic of blood from ankylosing spondylitis patients.

Sequences were obtained from blood, either unsorted or a sorted T cell fraction (not recorded which). The receptors here all came from a male donor with ankylosing spondylitis.

This clonotype was seen a handful of times. The chain recombines TRBV7-6 with TRBJ2-3; D is undetermined. CDR1 and CDR2 (germline): SGHVS, FNYEAQ. The CDR3 is made up of 16 amino acids. Deletions cut 1 base from V and 0 bases from J, with 11 bases between. CDR3 sequence reads: CASSLGPISSTDTQYF. CDR3 DNA sequence: TGTGCCAGCAGCTTAGGTCCTATCTCTAGCACAGATACGCAGTATTTT. The full variable domain, in which reference TRBV7-6 and TRBJ2-3 provide the parts outside the CDR3, is GAGVSQSPRYKVTKRGQDVALRCDPISGHVSLYWYRQALGQGPEFLTYFNYEAQQDKSGLPNDRFSAERPEGSISTLTIQRTEQRDSAMYRCASSLGPISSTDTQYFGPGTRLTVL.

This clonotype has just a few counts. The chain is built from TRBV7-2 and TRBJ2-1, with D perhaps TRBD1 or TRBD2 (5 bases each). Germline CDR1 is SGHTA and CDR2 is FQGNSA. V lost 2 bases, J lost 10 bases, and 15 bases lay in between. This CDR3 has 14 residues. CDR3 in DNA: TGTGCCAGCAGCTTATTTCGGGATCGGGGCGAGCAGTTCTTC. Translating gives CASSLFRDRGEQFF. The variable domain in full, with the rest retrieved from reference TRBV7-2 and TRBJ2-1, is GAGVSQSPSNKVTEKGKDVELRCDPISGHTALYWYRQSLGQGLEFLIYFQGNSAPDKSGLPSDRFSAERTGGSVSTLTIQRTQQEDSAVYLCASSLFRDRGEQFFGPGTRLTVL.

Many counts were recorded for this clonotype. J is TRBJ2-1 and V is TRBV7-2, with TRBD2 identical over 7 bases. V gave up 5 bases and J gave up 3 bases; unmatched junction bases: 4. The CDR3 spans 14 residues. The germline CDR1 and CDR2 sequences are SGHTA and FQGNSA. The CDR3 protein is CASSLTSLYNEQFF. The CDR3 bases are TGTGCCAGCAGCCTGACTAGCCTCTACAATGAGCAGTTCTTC.

V usage is TRBV4-1 and J usage is TRBJ2-3; the D is unclear. The CDR3 extends over 17 amino acids. Trimming took off 0 bases at V and 4 bases at J, with 17 bases between the two ends. Per germline, CDR1 MGHRA and CDR2 YSYEKL. CDR3 residues: CASSQDRYQDSSDTQYF. CDR3 DNA sequence: TGCGCCAGCAGCCAAGATAGATACCAGGATTCATCAGATACGCAGTATTTT.

As concerns this clonotype: A much larger clone lies a single base off, so this may be a read error. The chain couples TRBV29-1 to TRBJ2-5; tentative D call: TRBD1 (5 bases). The CDR3 runs 12 residues. From germline, CDR1 is SQVTM and CDR2 ANQGSEA. V lost 6 bases, J lost 4 bases, and 12 bases lay in between. The CDR3 reads CSVGQQGETQYF. The CDR3 DNA reads TGCAGCGTCGGTCAGCAGGGAGAGACCCAGTACTTC.